Following are 21 T cell receptor beta chains from one sample sequenced in a study of T cell responses to AZD1222 COVID-19 vaccine. Sequencing was performed with immunoSEQ multiplex PCR; in TCRdb, only in-frame clones are kept and a portion is missing. The sample lists 130,000 to 150,000 clones, around 90% occurring once. The specimen comprised peripheral blood, sampled on day 0 of AZD1222 vaccination. These receptors were obtained from an adult in good health.

The chain carries TRBV7-2 and TRBJ1-1; D is ambiguous. The CDR3 spans 13 residues. Germline V gene data show CDR1 as SGHTA and CDR2 as FQGNSA. V was pared by 3 bases and J by 3 bases, with 8 bases between. The CDR3 reads CASSLLADTEAFF. CDR3 DNA sequence: TGTGCCAGCAGCTTGCTCGCGGACACTGAAGCTTTCTTT.

The chain couples TRBV5-6 to TRBJ2-7; D is uncertain. V was trimmed by 0 bases and J by 2 bases, leaving 9 bases between them. Germline CDR1 SGHDT, CDR2 YYEEEE. The CDR3 totals 14 residues. In DNA, the CDR3 is TGTGCCAGCAGCTTGGTCCCTCCTACCTACGAGCAGTACTTC. Protein sequence: CASSLVPPTYEQYF. Supplemented by reference TRBV5-6 and TRBJ2-7, the full variable domain reads DAGVTQSPTHLIKTRGQQVTLRCSPKSGHDTVSWYQQALGQGPQFIFQYYEEEERQRGNFPDRFSGHQFPNYSSELNVNALLLGDSALYLCASSLVPPTYEQYFGPGTRLTVT.

The chain has TRBV21-1 and TRBJ2-5; the tabulated D call, TRBD2, remains unverified against the DNA. TRBV21-1 is deemed a pseudogene. CDR3 size: 12 residues. As DNA, the CDR3 is TGTGCCAGACGTGGCGGGGCAGAGACCCAGTACTTC. Amino acids: CARRGGAETQYF.

V is TRBV6-2 or TRBV6-3 and J is TRBJ1-1; 8 bases align to TRBD1. The CDR3 is 14 amino acids. The V and J ends lost 5 bases and 4 bases, in that order; junction bases with no gene match: 6. CDR1 MNHEY and CDR2 SVGEGT come from the germline V gene. The CDR3 here is CASSPTGESTEAFF. CDR3 DNA: TGTGCCAGCAGTCCGACAGGGGAATCCACTGAAGCTTTCTTT.

The rearrangement joins TRBV5-6 to TRBJ1-2; 7 nucleotides align to TRBD1. J lost 6 bases, V lost 4 bases, and 15 bases had no gene match. The CDR3 covers 16 residues. From germline, CDR1 is SGHDT and CDR2 YYEEEE. CDR3 in DNA: TGTGCCAGCAGCATGGAGACAGGGCATGCTCGCGATGGCTACACCTTC. Translation: CASSMETGHARDGYTF.

The V gene is TRBV6-1, the J gene TRBJ1-2; D remains ambiguous. Trimming cost V 2 bases and J 3 bases, with 10 bases left between them. The length of the CDR3 is 14 residues. From germline, CDR1 is MNHNS and CDR2 SASEGT. The CDR3 DNA follows: TGTGCCAGCAGTGAAATGGAGGGATACTATGGCTACACCTTC. Protein: CASSEMEGYYGYTF.

This sequence joins TRBV18 and TRBJ1-1, with D perhaps TRBD1 (6 bases). Germline V lookup: CDR1 KGHSH, CDR2 LQKENI. The length of the CDR3 is 15 residues. V lost 2 bases, J lost 1 base, and 11 bases lay in between. Written as DNA, the CDR3 is TGTGCCAGCTCACCAAGTGGGGGCCGGAACACTGAAGCTTTCTTT. Protein product: CASSPSGGRNTEAFF.

The V call is TRBV9, the J call TRBJ1-1; D is unresolved. This CDR3 contains 13 residues. The germline gives CDR1 SGDLS, CDR2 YYNGEE. V lost 4 bases and J 4 bases, leaving 11 bases between the germline ends. The CDR3 loop reads CASSLYHRTEAFF. The CDR3 DNA reads TGTGCCAGCAGCCTATATCACCGCACTGAAGCTTTCTTT.

The rearrangement joins TRBV5-8 to TRBJ2-7; D possibly corresponds to TRBD2 (6 bases). The CDR3 contains 14 residues. CDR1 and CDR2 (germline): SGHTS, YDEGEE. Trimming removed 3 bases from V and 3 bases from J, with 13 bases in between. The CDR3 nucleotides are TGTGCCAGCAGCTCCGGGGACTTTTACTACGAGCAGTACTTC. Amino acids: CASSSGDFYYEQYF.

The chain recombines TRBV21-1 with TRBJ2-2; the DNA was not compared with TRBD1, the D call given in the table. TRBV21-1 is described as a pseudogene. The CDR3 is made up of 15 amino acids. The DNA for the CDR3 is TGTGCCAGCAGCAAAGAAGGGGGATACACCGGGGAGCTGTTTTTT. It yields the protein CASSKEGGYTGELFF.

This clone was counted many times. This sequence joins TRBV7-6 and TRBJ2-7; TRBD2 is a possible D gene (6 bases). V was pared by 5 bases and J by 4 bases, with 21 bases between. Germline loops: CDR1 SGHVS, CDR2 FNYEAQ. The CDR3 loop spans 16 amino acids. Here the CDR3 DNA reads TGTGCCAGCAGCCCACCCCCGGACTATCCAGATTACGAGCAGTACTTC. Translated, it gives CASSPPPDYPDYEQYF.

The chain carries TRBV10-3 and TRBJ2-2; D perhaps matches TRBD1 (7 bases). This CDR3 region has 15 residues. Looked up from germline, CDR1 is ENHRY and CDR2 is SYGVKD. Trimming took 6 bases from V and 7 from J, leaving 18 bases between them. The CDR3 DNA reads as TGTGCCATCAGAGACTCAGGGGGGCAGGACGGGGAGCTGTTTTTT. Residues: CAIRDSGGQDGELFF.

The chain has TRBV18 and TRBJ2-3; no clear D gene. Trimming stripped 2 bases from V and 2 bases from J, with 14 bases between. Germline loops: CDR1 KGHSH, CDR2 LQKENI. The CDR3 loop spans 16 amino acids. The chain's CDR3 is CASSPFRKSFTDTQYF. DNA of the CDR3: TGTGCCAGCTCACCATTCCGGAAATCATTCACAGATACGCAGTATTTT.

V gene TRBV7-2 combines with J gene TRBJ1-2; 9 bases agree with TRBD1. Germline CDR1 and CDR2: SGHTA and FQGNSA. The CDR3 spans 15 residues. V shed 0 bases and J 6 bases; nucleotides not matched to a gene: 5. Written as DNA, the CDR3 is TGTGCCAGCAGCTTAGCGGCTGGGACAGGGAATGGCTACACCTTC. Protein sequence: CASSLAAGTGNGYTF.

The rearrangement joins TRBV5-4 to TRBJ2-1; 7 bases fit TRBD1. Germline CDR1 is SGHNT and CDR2 is YYREEE (reference sequence). The CDR3 loop spans 14 amino acids. V dropped 2 bases and J dropped 9; count of bases not matched to a gene: 8. The CDR3 nucleotides are TGTGCCAGCAGCTTTCTACAGGGGCTTGGTGAGCAGTTCTTC. It yields the protein CASSFLQGLGEQFF.

The rearrangement joins TRBV29-1 to TRBJ1-1; the D is unclear. CDR3 length: 12 amino acids. Per germline, CDR1 SQVTM and CDR2 ANQGSEA. V dropped 7 bases and J dropped 3 bases, with 12 bases sitting between them. The CDR3 loop reads CSAPGGHTEAFF. CDR3 DNA: TGCAGCGCCCCCGGTGGTCACACTGAAGCTTTCTTT.

This chain uses TRBV5-6 with TRBJ1-1, with a weak D call TRBD1 (6 bases). The CDR3 spans 16 residues. V shed 3 bases and J shed 0 bases, with 15 bases lying between them. Germline CDR1 is SGHDT and CDR2 is YYEEEE. In DNA, the CDR3 is TGTGCCAGCAGCTCTCCTCCTACAGGGCTGAACACTGAAGCTTTCTTT. As protein: CASSSPPTGLNTEAFF.

V gene TRBV6-4 combines with J gene TRBJ1-2; D possibly corresponds to TRBD1 (5 bases). The CDR3 totals 13 residues. Trimming shortened V by 8 bases and J by 0 bases, and 10 bases separated the two germline ends. Per the germline V gene, CDR1 is MRHNA and CDR2 is SNTAGT. The CDR3 loop is CASSGTANYGYTF. CDR3 sequence (DNA): TGTGCCAGCTCCGGGACGGCTAACTATGGCTACACCTTC.

The V gene is TRBV5-4, the J gene TRBJ1-2; 9 bases are a match to TRBD1. CDR3 length equals 17 residues. The germline V gene encodes CDR1 SGHNT and CDR2 YYREEE (reference sequence). Unmatched junction bases numbered 13, after V lost 0 bases and J lost 7 bases. The CDR3 is CASSLGDRDRDIPGYTF. DNA of the CDR3: TGTGCCAGCAGCTTGGGGGATCGGGACAGGGACATCCCTGGCTACACCTTC. The whole variable domain, filled in from reference TRBV5-4 and TRBJ1-2, reads ETGVTQSPTHLIKTRGQQVTLRCSSQSGHNTVSWYQQALGQGPQFIFQYYREEENGRGNFPPRFSGLQFPNYSSELNVNALELDDSALYLCASSLGDRDRDIPGYTFGSGTRLTVV.

The chain recombines TRBV11-2 with TRBJ1-1, with no clear D. CDR1 SGHAT and CDR2 FQNNGV come from the germline V gene. V lost 1 base and J 4 bases, leaving 7 bases between the germline ends. This CDR3 is 13 amino acids long. For the CDR3, the DNA is TGTGCCAGCAGCTTAGTAACCGGCACTGAAGCTTTCTTT. This codes for CASSLVTGTEAFF.

The gene calls are TRBV27 and TRBJ2-2; D tentatively reads TRBD1 or TRBD2 (5 bases each). Germline V CDR1 and CDR2: MNHEY, SMNVEV (reference sequence). V lost 4 bases and J 1 base, leaving 13 bases between the germline ends. The CDR3 is 16 residues long. The CDR3 sequence: CASSWGFGRNTGELFF. The DNA for the CDR3 is TGTGCCAGCAGTTGGGGGTTCGGACGGAACACCGGGGAGCTGTTTTTT.